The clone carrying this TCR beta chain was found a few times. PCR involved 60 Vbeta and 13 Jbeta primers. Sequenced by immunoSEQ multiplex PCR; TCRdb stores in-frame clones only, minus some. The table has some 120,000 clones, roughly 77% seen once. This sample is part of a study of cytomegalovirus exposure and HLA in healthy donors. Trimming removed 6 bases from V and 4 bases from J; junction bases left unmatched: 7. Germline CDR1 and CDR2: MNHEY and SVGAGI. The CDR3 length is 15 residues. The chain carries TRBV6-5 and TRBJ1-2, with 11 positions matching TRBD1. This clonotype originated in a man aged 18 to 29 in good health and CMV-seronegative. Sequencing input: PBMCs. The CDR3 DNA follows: TGTGCCAGCAGGACCGGGACAGGGGGATTCTATGGCTACACCTTC. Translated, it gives CASRTGTGGFYGYTF.